This T cell receptor beta chain was identified in a study of cytotoxic CD8 clonotypes in ibrutinib-treated CLL. Study background: Complete response was seen in 2 patients and partial in approximately 25; about 12 progressed and 14 stayed remitted after a median about 68 months. Samples averaged around 280,000 productive templates and 94,082 productive rearrangements. Study-level findings and limits: Measured clonality at baseline was greater than in age-matched healthy donors and tracked with circulating CD8+ T-cell counts. Clonality went up at ibrutinib response and then declined back toward baseline at progression.

TCRdb's copy holds only in-frame clones and misses some; the assay was immunoSEQ multiplex PCR. The repertoire includes 300,000 to 350,000 clones, around four fifths of them detected once, and 6.5% to 8.5% sits in the top ten. Trimming pared 5 bases from V and 8 bases from J, leaving 15 bases between. Germline CDR1 reads SQVTM; CDR2 reads ANQGSEA. The CDR3 has 13 amino acids. A note on this clone: Its antigen remains unidentified.

Material: PBMCs, obtained before ibrutinib treatment. This clonotype was obtained from a human donor with chronic lymphocytic leukemia. This sequence joins TRBV29-1 and TRBJ1-4; no definite D call. The CDR3 bases are TGCAGCGTTATCAAGGGTCTAGGGGAAAAACTGTTTTTT. Protein: CSVIKGLGEKLFF.